The rows below give T cell receptor beta chains drawn from one sample of a study of cytomegalovirus exposure and HLA in healthy donors. Assay: immunoSEQ multiplex PCR; the TCRdb copy retains only in-frame clones and omits some. In the table there are around 200,000 clones, more than 60% of which are singletons. Sample: PBMCs. Receptors originate from a woman between 55 and 75 years old in good health and CMV-seropositive. The CDR3 runs from the conserved cysteine through the conserved F or W. D genes are given only for firm matches. Not every row has a clone size; where given, it reads once, few, many or a size class.

cdr3_nt | cdr3_aa | d_call | j_call | v_call | clone_size
TGTGCCAGCAGGACAGGGGGCACTGAAGCTTTCTTT | CASRTGGTEAFF | TRBD1 | TRBJ1-1 | TRBV14 | NA
TGCGCCAGCAGCGCGGGACCTGGAGATCAGCCCCAGCATTTT | CASSAGPGDQPQHF | NA | TRBJ1-5 | TRBV5-1 | NA
TGTGCCAGCAGCTTGGGAGGTCAAGAGACCCAGTACTTC | CASSLGGQETQYF | NA | TRBJ2-5 | TRBV7-9 | NA
TGCGCCAGCAGCTTGATTCCAGTTAATGAAAAACTGTTTTTT | CASSLIPVNEKLFF | NA | TRBJ1-4 | TRBV5-1 | NA
TGTGCCAGTAGGTCACAGGGGTTCGCTGAAGCTTTCTTT | CASRSQGFAEAFF | TRBD1 | TRBJ1-1 | TRBV19 | NA
TGTGCCAGCAGTGACCCCCTAGGGATCGGGGGATATCCGGGAAACACCGGGGAGCTGTTTTTT | CASSDPLGIGGYPGNTGELFF | NA | TRBJ2-2 | TRBV27 | NA
TGCGCCAGCAGCTTGGTGGCAGGGAATAATGAGCAGTTCTTC | CASSLVAGNNEQFF | NA | TRBJ2-1 | TRBV5-1 | once
TGTGCCAGCAGCTTAGCCTCAGGGTACCGTGGCTACACCTTC | CASSLASGYRGYTF | NA | TRBJ1-2 | TRBV7-8 | NA
TGTGCCTGGAGTGACCGGGGGGTCCAAGAGACCCAGTACTTC | CAWSDRGVQETQYF | TRBD2 | TRBJ2-5 | TRBV30 | NA
TGCGCCAGCAGCCTGATGACAAGCACAGATACGCAGTATTTT | CASSLMTSTDTQYF | NA | TRBJ2-3 | TRBV5-1 | NA
TGTGCCAGCAGTGTAGTGACAGGGGGCCGTGAAAAACTGTTTTTT | CASSVVTGGREKLFF | TRBD1 | TRBJ1-4 | TRBV2 | few
TGTGCCAGTAGTTCCCCCGCGGGAACCAAGCCCTACGAGCAGTACTTC | CASSSPAGTKPYEQYF | NA | TRBJ2-7 | TRBV19 | few
TGTGCCAGCAGTTTAAGGTTAGCTAGCGGGGGGGTGTACAATGAGCAGTTCTTC | CASSLRLASGGVYNEQFF | TRBD2 | TRBJ2-1 | TRBV27 | NA
TGCGCCAGCAGCCCCCAGGACAGGGGAGGTGAAAAACTGTTTTTT | CASSPQDRGGEKLFF | TRBD1 | TRBJ1-4 | TRBV4-1 | NA